This is a list of T cell receptor beta chains from one sample in a study of tumor-infiltrating lymphocytes in oesophageal squamous cell carcinoma. A single record per CDR3 protein comes from TCRdb applying MiXCR to the reads. The table shows about 12,000 distinct CDR3 sequences, with over 50% occurring only once. Sequencing was performed on blood. The origin of the receptors is a female donor with esophageal squamous cell carcinoma. Each CDR3 is given with its conserved first and last residue. D genes are given only for firm matches. Rows may omit the clone size; those that give it use once, few, many or a size class.

NA	TRBV7-9	TRBJ1-2	NA	TGTGCCAGCAGCCCGGACGGGAACTATGGCTACACCTTC	CASSPDGNYGYTF
TRBD1	TRBV5-1	TRBJ1-2	many	TGCGCCAGCAGACCGACAGGGGGAGACTATGGCTACACCTTC	CASRPTGGDYGYTF
TRBD2	TRBV7-2	TRBJ2-1	NA	TGTGCCAGCAGCTCCACCGGGACTAGCTACAATGAGCAGTTCTTC	CASSSTGTSYNEQFF
NA	TRBV7-1	TRBJ1-2	NA	TGTGCCAGCAGCCTCGGACTCTTCTATGGCTACACCTTC	CASSLGLFYGYTF
NA	TRBV7-8	TRBJ2-5	NA	TGTGCCAGCGCAGGGTTAGAGACCCAGTACTTC	CASAGLETQYF
NA	TRBV6-2/TRBV6-3	TRBJ1-2	NA	TGTGCCAGCAGTGGAGGACAGATAAGCTATGGCTACACCTTC	CASSGGQISYGYTF
NA	TRBV7-6	TRBJ2-4	few	TGTGCCAGCAGCTTAACACTGGACAGGGAGGGGGAGCAGTACTTC	CASSLTLDREGEQYF
TRBD1	TRBV7-8	TRBJ2-2	NA	TGTGCCAGCAGCCGACGGGGACAGGCGAACACCGGGGAGCTGTTTTTT	CASSRRGQANTGELFF
NA	TRBV28	TRBJ2-1	NA	TGTGCCAGCAGGAGAATAGTCCGTGGGAATGAGCAGTTCTTC	CASRRIVRGNEQFF
TRBD2	TRBV7-2	TRBJ2-5	NA	TGTGCCAGCAGCTTAGGGCGGGAGGGCCGAGGAGAGACCCAGTACTTC	CASSLGREGRGETQYF
NA	TRBV7-2	TRBJ2-5	NA	TGTGCCAGCAGCCTCCAACGGGGTGCTCAAGAGACCCAGTACTTC	CASSLQRGAQETQYF
NA	TRBV7-6	TRBJ2-3	NA	TGTGCCAGCAGCTTAGCATTAGGACACTCTTCTAGCACAGATACGCAGTATTTT	CASSLALGHSSSTDTQYF
TRBD1	TRBV7-3	TRBJ2-5	NA	TGTGCCAGCGAGGGCACAGGGGAAGAGACCCAGTACTTC	CASEGTGEETQYF
NA	TRBV12-3/TRBV12-4	TRBJ2-5	once	TGTGCCAGCAGTTCCTCTTGGGGGGGGAACAGGGTCCAAGAGACCCAGTACTTC	CASSSSWGGNRVQETQYF
NA	TRBV6-8	TRBJ2-1	NA	TGTGCCAGCAGCTTCGGGGGGACAAACACTGAAGCTTTCTTC	CASSFGGTNTEAFF
TRBD2	TRBV11-2	TRBJ2-5	NA	TGTGCCAGCGGTGCGGGAGGCCAAGAGACCCAGTACTTC	CASGAGGQETQYF
NA	TRBV6-1	TRBJ2-1	medium-sized	TGTGCCAGCAGGGCTAGCTCCTACAATGAGCAGTTCTTC	CASRASSYNEQFF
TRBD1	TRBV7-2	TRBJ2-7	NA	TGTGCCAGCAGCTTGTACAGGGGGAACTACGAACAGTACTTC	CASSLYRGNYEQYF
NA	TRBV7-8	TRBJ2-1	few	TGTGCCAGCAGCTTGAGCGGTTACAATGAGCAGTTCTTC	CASSLSGYNEQFF
NA	TRBV6-4	TRBJ2-5	NA	TGTGCCAGCAGTGAGTGGGCAGAAGAGACCCAGTACTTC	CASSEWAEETQYF
NA	TRBV7-6	TRBJ2-7	NA	TGTGCCAGCAGCTTAGGGGTCGGGAACTCCTACGAGCAGTACTTC	CASSLGVGNSYEQYF
NA	TRBV12-3/TRBV12-4	TRBJ2-5	NA	TGTGCCAGCAGTTTACTAGAAGGGGAGACCCAGTACTTC	CASSLLEGETQYF
NA	TRBV12-3/TRBV12-4	TRBJ2-5	NA	TGTGCCAGCAAATCCCTCGGGGAAGAGACCCAGTACTTC	CASKSLGEETQYF
TRBD2	TRBV11-2	TRBJ2-5	NA	TGTGCCAGCAGCTTAGCCCCTAGCGGGTCGCAAGAGACCCAGTACTTC	CASSLAPSGSQETQYF
TRBD2	TRBV7-2	TRBJ2-4	few	TGTGCCAGCAGCTCCGGGACTAGACTAGCCAAAAACATTCAGTACTTC	CASSSGTRLAKNIQYF
NA	TRBV7-6	TRBJ2-5	NA	TGTGCCAGCAGCTTAAGTTTGGGGCAAGAGACCCAGTACTTC	CASSLSLGQETQYF
NA	TRBV7-2	TRBJ2-7	NA	TGTGCCAGCAGCTTAGTTAGGTACGAGCAGTACTTC	CASSLVRYEQYF
NA	TRBV7-3	TRBJ2-6	few	NA	CASSLNHPTSGRTRRAVLRF
NA	TRBV7-8	TRBJ2-5	once	TGTGCCAGCAGCCCCGACGGGCGACTACAAGAGACCCAGTACTTC	CASSPDGRLQETQYF
TRBD1	TRBV28	TRBJ2-7	NA	TGTGCCAGCGGGGGGGACAGGGGGATCCACGAGCAGTACTTC	CASGGDRGIHEQYF
NA	TRBV28	TRBJ1-5	NA	TGTGCCAGCAGAAACCGAGAGCAGCCCCAGCATTTT	CASRNREQPQHF
TRBD1	TRBV6-1	TRBJ1-1	many	TGTGCCAGCACCCGGGACAGGGGTTCTTTCATGAACACTGAAGCTTTCTTT	CASTRDRGSFMNTEAFF
TRBD2	TRBV6-1	TRBJ2-1	NA	TGTGCCAGCAGGGAGGGACTATCGATCTTC	CASREGLSIF
TRBD2	TRBV6-1	TRBJ2-1	medium-sized	TGTGCCAGCTCCGGGGGGGCCGATAATGAGCAGTTCTTC	CASSGGADNEQFF
NA	TRBV27	TRBJ1-5	NA	TGTGCCAGCAGTTGGTCAGGGGAGAATCAGCCCCAGCATTTT	CASSWSGENQPQHF
TRBD2	TRBV12-3/TRBV12-4	TRBJ2-7	medium-sized	TGTGCCAGCAGTTGGGAGGGTTTTGATTCACCCCTCCACTTC	CASSWEGFDSPLHF
TRBD1	TRBV11-3	TRBJ2-5	NA	TGTGCCAGCAGCTTATCGGGACAGGGCCAAGAGACCCAGTACTTC	CASSLSGQGQETQYF
NA	TRBV28	TRBJ2-7	NA	TGTGCCAGCAGGTCACAAAACAGGGTAGGCGAGCAGTACTTC	CASRSQNRVGEQYF
TRBD2	TRBV12-3/TRBV12-4	TRBJ2-1	once	TGTGCCAGCAGCGGACTAGCGGGTTACAATGAGCAGTTCTTC	CASSGLAGYNEQFF